This TCR beta chain is drawn from a study of blood T cell repertoires in COVID-19 (dated by TCRdb to the early 2020s). With regard to the full study: Collaborator samples came from the United States, Italy and Spain and covered acute and convalescent phases of COVID-19. The prospective study material was composed of cDNA or gDNA derived from T cells, B-cell-depleted T cells, or PBMCs. Deeply sampled blood TCRbeta repertoires from subjects exposed to, actively infected with, or recovered from COVID-19 were included in the dataset. The repertoires were made available in a free public database intended to serve as a resource for research on the immune response to SARS-CoV-2. The samples were drawn from two sources: the first 160 participants of the ongoing ImmuneRACE study, and fewer than 1,500 subjects contributed by 6 global collaborators. The sample metadata nearly always contained a de-identified subject ID, COVID-19 status, age in years and sex. Where available, HLA class I and class II types were obtained from metadata supplied by the sample provider rather than from assay-based typing. Study-wide conclusions, independent of this receptor: The amount of clinical and demographic metadata varied by source and participant and was provided uncurated.

As for this clone: What this receptor recognizes is not known. No per-base quality is available; no much larger clone lies one base away.

In the prospective study, participants were about 18 to 89 years old, resided in 25 or so geographic areas of the United States, and were enrolled through a virtual design. To assign participants to cohorts, the prospective study relied on clinical history that participants themselves reported in a screening survey and a study questionnaire. ImmuneRACE Cohort 3 recovered participants were defined by two consecutive negative NP/OP PCR tests, healthcare professional clearance, or symptom resolution. Mobile phlebotomists in the prospective study collected whole blood, serum and a nasopharyngeal or oropharyngeal swab from every participant. Prospective study participants could optionally give additional blood draws and questionnaires over an approximately 2-month period. Before DNA extraction, blood samples from the prospective study were shipped at room temperature or frozen. The immunoSEQ Assay, a bias-controlled multiplex PCR, was used to amplify TCRbeta CDR3 regions from genomic DNA. The original methods were these. Within the assay, amplification of reference gene primers was used to estimate how many nucleated cells each sample contained. To quantify the absolute abundance of each unique TCRbeta CDR3 rearrangement, sequence reads were collapsed and filtered. For each sample, productive Simpson clonality was calculated as the square root of Simpson's diversity index across productive rearrangements. Sourced from immuneACCESS, this table was stored by TCRdb with only in-frame sequences that have V and J called. A share of the clones is absent; for the studies checked, an unresolved V gene accounts for under half, and the remainder has no known explanation. The DNA gave D and trimming, while V, J and clone size come from that table. This sample comprises 250,000 to 300,000 clones, just under 90% of them detected only once. The ten biggest clones cover about 2% of the sample.

From a lookup of the germline V gene, CDR1 and CDR2 are SGDLS and YYNGEE. The CDR3 sequence holds 15 residues, the cysteine and phenylalanine included. The DNA shown is the 45-base CDR3, in frame from base 1. The V and J ends are trimmed by 2 bases and 5 bases, leaving 17 bases between them. This receptor chain uses TRBV9 and TRBJ2-7; matching of 7 bases hints at TRBD2 as the D gene. Sequencing was done on a sample of PBMCs or T cells enriched from blood (not recorded which). This clonotype was sampled from a woman aged 55-70 years who had recovered from COVID-19. The bases read TGTGCCAGCAGCGTCGGGGGGCGAGTAATCCACGAGCAGTACTTC. Translated, it gives CASSVGGRVIHEQYF.